What follows are 23 T cell receptor beta chains derived from one specimen sequenced in a study of Tregs in tolerant kidney transplant recipients. Clones were sequenced by immunoSEQ multiplex PCR, and TCRdb holds only the in-frame ones, with some missing. The data contain over 55,000 clones, around 80% of them seen just once; the ten biggest clones take up about 5%. Sequencing was carried out using CD4+ T cells from blood. The receptors originated from a human donor in good health.

In this sample, this clone turned up once. The rearrangement joins TRBV6-5 to TRBJ1-4; 7 bases map to TRBD1. Trimming at V came to 0 bases and at J to 8 bases, leaving 6 bases not matched to a gene. CDR3 length equals 15 residues. CDR1 is MNHEY, CDR2 SVGAGI, per germline. The DNA of the CDR3 is TGTGCCAGCAGTTACTCGACAGGGATGGACGAAAAACTGTTTTTT. The encoded protein is CASSYSTGMDEKLFF.

The V and J genes are TRBV10-3 and TRBJ2-3, with D unclear. The CDR3 runs to 12 residues. From germline, CDR1 is ENHRY and CDR2 SYGVKD. Trimming took off 1 base at V and 4 bases at J, with 3 bases between the two ends. The CDR3, as DNA: TGTGCCATCAGTGAGTGGGCAGATACGCAGTATTTT. Translating it yields CAISEWADTQYF.

The V call is TRBV2, the J call TRBJ1-1; no clear D gene. Deletions cut 3 bases from V and 5 bases from J, with 7 bases between. CDR1 is SNHLY, CDR2 FYNNEI, per germline. CDR3 length: 12 amino acids. For the CDR3, the DNA is TGTGCCAGCAGTGATAGATTTACTGAAGCTTTCTTT. Protein: CASSDRFTEAFF.

This clone was seen a few times. The chain links TRBV9 to TRBJ1-5; TRBD1 might be the D (5 bases). V was pared by 0 bases and J by 11 bases, with 18 bases between. Germline values: CDR1 SGDLS, CDR2 YYNGEE. The CDR3 totals 15 residues. The CDR3 nucleotides are TGTGCCAGCAGCGTAGACGGAACAGGTTTAGCAGCCCAGCATTTT. Translated, it gives CASSVDGTGLAAQHF.

The J gene is TRBJ2-4, the V gene TRBV21-1. TRBV21-1 is classified as a pseudogene. The CDR3 totals 13 residues. The CDR3 DNA sequence: TGTGCCAGCAGCAAAGCGCTTGGAATCGGGCGGTACTTC. This translates into CASSKALGIGRYF.

V gene TRBV4-1 combines with J gene TRBJ2-7; no clear D gene. V was shortened by 0 bases and J by 2 bases, with 17 bases between the two germline ends. CDR1 is MGHRA, CDR2 YSYEKL, per germline. CDR3 length equals 17 residues. The CDR3 sequence is CASSQDGAGLLTYEQYF. As DNA, the CDR3 is TGCGCCAGCAGCCAAGATGGAGCAGGCTTACTTACCTACGAGCAGTACTTC.

The chain joins TRBV19 to TRBJ1-1; D call uncertain. Trimming cost V 7 bases and J 0 bases, with 9 bases left between them. CDR1 is LNHDA and CDR2 is SQIVND in the germline V gene (reference sequence). The CDR3 is 13 amino acids. The CDR3 loop is CASKEKVNTEAFF. The CDR3 nucleotides read TGTGCCAGTAAAGAGAAGGTGAACACTGAAGCTTTCTTT.

This chain connects TRBV9 to TRBJ2-2, with D possibly TRBD1 on 6 matching bases. Germline lookup yields CDR1 SGDLS and CDR2 YYNGEE. The CDR3 is 16 residues long. Trimming stripped 2 bases from V and 0 bases from J, with 11 bases between. The CDR3 region has the DNA TGTGCCAGCAGCGTGTCGACAGGAACGAACACCGGGGAGCTGTTTTTT. It specifies CASSVSTGTNTGELFF.

V is TRBV5-1 and J is TRBJ2-3; tentatively, D is TRBD1 (5 bases). V was pared by 2 bases and J by 0 bases, with 10 bases between. The CDR3 loop spans 15 amino acids. Germline loops: CDR1 SGHRS, CDR2 YFSETQ. The CDR3 loop reads CASSFDSSSTDTQYF. CDR3 DNA sequence: TGCGCCAGCAGCTTCGACAGTTCTAGCACAGATACGCAGTATTTT.

This chain uses TRBV6-1 with TRBJ2-5; maybe TRBD1 (6 bases). Germline V CDR1 and CDR2: MNHNS, SASEGT. Trimming removed 3 bases at V and 4 bases at J, with 18 bases between. This CDR3 has 16 residues. In DNA form, the CDR3 reads TGTGCCAGCAGTGAGACCACCAGGGGCGCAGGAGAGACCCAGTACTTC. It yields the protein CASSETTRGAGETQYF.

V usage is TRBV12-5 and J usage is TRBJ1-6; TRBD1 agrees at 7 bases. This CDR3 region has 15 residues. J gave up 3 bases and V 6 bases, and 5 bases lay outside the gene matches. Germline values: CDR1 LGHNT, CDR2 FRNRAP. The CDR3 reads CASGARTGYNSPLHF. DNA for the CDR3: TGTGCTAGTGGGGCCCGGACAGGCTATAATTCACCCCTCCACTTT.

As regards this clone: Relative to the germline gene, one junction end is altered; a read error may explain this. The chain carries TRBV7-9 and TRBJ2-5, with 10 nucleotides matching TRBD2. Germline V gives CDR1 SEHNR, CDR2 FQNEAQ (reference sequence). This CDR3 spans 16 amino acids. CDR3 loop: CASSQGQAGGKETQYF. The CDR3 nucleotides are TGCGCCAGCAGCCAAGGACAAGCGGGAGGGAAGGAGACCCAGTACTTC.

The gene calls are TRBV5-1 and TRBJ2-7, with D tentatively TRBD2 (6 bases). The CDR3 spans 15 residues. V lost 3 bases and J 2 bases, leaving 15 bases between the germline ends. Germline CDR1 reads SGHRS; CDR2 reads YFSETQ. DNA of the CDR3: TGCGCCAGCAGCTCGGGACTTAGGCGGCCCTACGAGCAGTACTTC. It translates to CASSSGLRRPYEQYF. The complete variable domain, with remaining parts taken from reference TRBV5-1 and TRBJ2-7, reads KAGVTQTPRYLIKTRGQQVTLSCSPISGHRSVSWYQQTPGQGLQFLFEYFSETQRNKGNFPGRFSGRQFSNSRSEMNVSTLELGDSALYLCASSSGLRRPYEQYFGPGTRLTVT.

In DNA form, the CDR3 reads TGTGCCTGGGGCTCAGGAAGGTCTGAAGCTTTCTTT. Amino acids: CAWGSGRSEAFF. This rearrangement joins TRBV30 to TRBJ1-1, with D unclear. Trimming left V 5 bases short and J 6 bases short, with 13 bases between. Germline CDR1 reads GTSNPN; CDR2 reads SVGIG (reference sequence). The CDR3 covers 12 residues.

This chain links TRBV2 with TRBJ2-3; no definite D call. The CDR3 extends over 12 amino acids. Trimming stripped 8 bases from V and 4 bases from J, with 10 bases between. CDR1 and CDR2 (germline): SNHLY, FYNNEI. The DNA for the CDR3 is TGTGCCAGCTCCGCGAGTTCAGATACGCAGTATTTT. Translating gives CASSASSDTQYF. The whole variable domain, remainder taken from reference TRBV2 and TRBJ2-3, is EPEVTQTPSHQVTQMGQEVILRCVPISNHLYFYWYRQILGQKVEFLVSFYNNEISEKSEIFDDQFSVERPDGSNFTLKIRSTKLEDSAMYFCASSASSDTQYFGPGTRLTVL.

This clone was seen a handful of times. The CDR3 spells CASSLTGEGYEQYF. The CDR3 DNA follows: TGTGCCAGTAGTCTAACAGGGGAGGGGTACGAGCAGTACTTC. The J gene is TRBJ2-7, the V gene TRBV19; D is possibly TRBD1 or TRBD2 (7 bases each). The CDR3 is 14 residues long. Germline assignment: CDR1 LNHDA and CDR2 SQIVND (reference sequence). Trimming removed 5 bases from V and 4 bases from J, with 15 bases in between.

The J gene is TRBJ2-3, the V gene TRBV12-5, with D tentatively TRBD1 or TRBD2 (5 bases each). The V end lost 6 bases, the J end lost 2 bases, and 18 bases lay between the germline ends. The CDR3 runs to 16 residues. Germline V CDR1 and CDR2: LGHNT, FRNRAP. The CDR3 here is CASGLTMGVNTDTQYF. The DNA for the CDR3 is TGTGCTAGTGGACTGACCATGGGGGTAAACACAGATACGCAGTATTTT.

This clone was seen once. The V and J genes are TRBV14 and TRBJ1-2, with 8 positions matching TRBD1. In germline, CDR1 is SGHDN, CDR2 FVKESK. This CDR3 is 15 amino acids long. J gave up 6 bases and V 4 bases, and 10 bases lay outside the gene matches. The CDR3 region has the DNA TGTGCCAGCAGCCGAACCCAGGGGGCGCGGAATGGCTACACCTTC. Its translation: CASSRTQGARNGYTF. Based on the CDR3 plus reference TRBV14 and TRBJ1-2, the full variable domain is EAGVTQFPSHSVIEKGQTVTLRCDPISGHDNLYWYRRVMGKEIKFLLHFVKESKQDESGMPNNRFLAERTGGTYSTLKVQPAELEDSGVYFCASSRTQGARNGYTFGSGTRLTVV.

The chain employs TRBV9 and TRBJ2-1; D might be TRBD2 (6 bases). Germline lookup yields CDR1 SGDLS and CDR2 YYNGEE. Trimming shortened V by 4 bases and J by 7 bases, and 15 bases separated the two germline ends. The CDR3 is 14 residues long. CDR3 sequence: CASSPGLLGNEQFF. As DNA, the CDR3 is TGTGCCAGCAGCCCGGGACTCTTGGGGAATGAGCAGTTCTTC.

The table lists this clone with a count of one. This chain connects TRBV6-5 to TRBJ1-2, with a possible D match to TRBD1 (5 bases). Germline V gives CDR1 MNHEY, CDR2 SVGAGI. V dropped 7 bases and J dropped 6 bases, with 9 bases sitting between them. The CDR3 is made up of 11 amino acids. The CDR3: CASTRGNGYTF. The CDR3 nucleotides read TGTGCCAGCACGCGGGGGAATGGCTACACCTTC.

This CDR3 is CASSLRHGETEAFF. The CDR3 DNA is TGTGCCAGCAGCTTGCGGCACGGGGAGACTGAAGCTTTCTTT. The chain employs TRBV7-3 and TRBJ1-1; D uncertain. The length of the CDR3 is 14 residues. The germline V and J ends were trimmed by 3 bases and 5 bases, with 13 bases remaining between them. In germline, CDR1 is SGHTA, CDR2 FQGTGA.

Only a few counts were recorded for this clone. This chain uses TRBV4-3 with TRBJ2-3, with D perhaps matching TRBD1 or TRBD2 (5 bases each). CDR1 LGHNA and CDR2 YSLEER come from the germline V gene. Trimming left V 3 bases short and J 6 bases short, with 19 bases between. The CDR3 sequence is 16 residues long. CDR3 coding DNA: TGCGCCAGCAGCCAGGACCGGGACGGAACGTGGGATACGCAGTATTTT. Translated, it gives CASSQDRDGTWDTQYF.

This rearrangement joins TRBV11-1 to TRBJ2-1; possible D gene TRBD2, 6 bases. This CDR3 is 15 amino acids long. CDR1 is SGHAT, CDR2 FQDESV, per germline (reference sequence). Trimming removed 3 bases from V and 5 bases from J, with 14 bases in between. The CDR3 region has the DNA TGTGCCAGCAGCTTTAGTAGGTTAGCGGACAATGAGCAGTTCTTC. It codes for CASSFSRLADNEQFF.